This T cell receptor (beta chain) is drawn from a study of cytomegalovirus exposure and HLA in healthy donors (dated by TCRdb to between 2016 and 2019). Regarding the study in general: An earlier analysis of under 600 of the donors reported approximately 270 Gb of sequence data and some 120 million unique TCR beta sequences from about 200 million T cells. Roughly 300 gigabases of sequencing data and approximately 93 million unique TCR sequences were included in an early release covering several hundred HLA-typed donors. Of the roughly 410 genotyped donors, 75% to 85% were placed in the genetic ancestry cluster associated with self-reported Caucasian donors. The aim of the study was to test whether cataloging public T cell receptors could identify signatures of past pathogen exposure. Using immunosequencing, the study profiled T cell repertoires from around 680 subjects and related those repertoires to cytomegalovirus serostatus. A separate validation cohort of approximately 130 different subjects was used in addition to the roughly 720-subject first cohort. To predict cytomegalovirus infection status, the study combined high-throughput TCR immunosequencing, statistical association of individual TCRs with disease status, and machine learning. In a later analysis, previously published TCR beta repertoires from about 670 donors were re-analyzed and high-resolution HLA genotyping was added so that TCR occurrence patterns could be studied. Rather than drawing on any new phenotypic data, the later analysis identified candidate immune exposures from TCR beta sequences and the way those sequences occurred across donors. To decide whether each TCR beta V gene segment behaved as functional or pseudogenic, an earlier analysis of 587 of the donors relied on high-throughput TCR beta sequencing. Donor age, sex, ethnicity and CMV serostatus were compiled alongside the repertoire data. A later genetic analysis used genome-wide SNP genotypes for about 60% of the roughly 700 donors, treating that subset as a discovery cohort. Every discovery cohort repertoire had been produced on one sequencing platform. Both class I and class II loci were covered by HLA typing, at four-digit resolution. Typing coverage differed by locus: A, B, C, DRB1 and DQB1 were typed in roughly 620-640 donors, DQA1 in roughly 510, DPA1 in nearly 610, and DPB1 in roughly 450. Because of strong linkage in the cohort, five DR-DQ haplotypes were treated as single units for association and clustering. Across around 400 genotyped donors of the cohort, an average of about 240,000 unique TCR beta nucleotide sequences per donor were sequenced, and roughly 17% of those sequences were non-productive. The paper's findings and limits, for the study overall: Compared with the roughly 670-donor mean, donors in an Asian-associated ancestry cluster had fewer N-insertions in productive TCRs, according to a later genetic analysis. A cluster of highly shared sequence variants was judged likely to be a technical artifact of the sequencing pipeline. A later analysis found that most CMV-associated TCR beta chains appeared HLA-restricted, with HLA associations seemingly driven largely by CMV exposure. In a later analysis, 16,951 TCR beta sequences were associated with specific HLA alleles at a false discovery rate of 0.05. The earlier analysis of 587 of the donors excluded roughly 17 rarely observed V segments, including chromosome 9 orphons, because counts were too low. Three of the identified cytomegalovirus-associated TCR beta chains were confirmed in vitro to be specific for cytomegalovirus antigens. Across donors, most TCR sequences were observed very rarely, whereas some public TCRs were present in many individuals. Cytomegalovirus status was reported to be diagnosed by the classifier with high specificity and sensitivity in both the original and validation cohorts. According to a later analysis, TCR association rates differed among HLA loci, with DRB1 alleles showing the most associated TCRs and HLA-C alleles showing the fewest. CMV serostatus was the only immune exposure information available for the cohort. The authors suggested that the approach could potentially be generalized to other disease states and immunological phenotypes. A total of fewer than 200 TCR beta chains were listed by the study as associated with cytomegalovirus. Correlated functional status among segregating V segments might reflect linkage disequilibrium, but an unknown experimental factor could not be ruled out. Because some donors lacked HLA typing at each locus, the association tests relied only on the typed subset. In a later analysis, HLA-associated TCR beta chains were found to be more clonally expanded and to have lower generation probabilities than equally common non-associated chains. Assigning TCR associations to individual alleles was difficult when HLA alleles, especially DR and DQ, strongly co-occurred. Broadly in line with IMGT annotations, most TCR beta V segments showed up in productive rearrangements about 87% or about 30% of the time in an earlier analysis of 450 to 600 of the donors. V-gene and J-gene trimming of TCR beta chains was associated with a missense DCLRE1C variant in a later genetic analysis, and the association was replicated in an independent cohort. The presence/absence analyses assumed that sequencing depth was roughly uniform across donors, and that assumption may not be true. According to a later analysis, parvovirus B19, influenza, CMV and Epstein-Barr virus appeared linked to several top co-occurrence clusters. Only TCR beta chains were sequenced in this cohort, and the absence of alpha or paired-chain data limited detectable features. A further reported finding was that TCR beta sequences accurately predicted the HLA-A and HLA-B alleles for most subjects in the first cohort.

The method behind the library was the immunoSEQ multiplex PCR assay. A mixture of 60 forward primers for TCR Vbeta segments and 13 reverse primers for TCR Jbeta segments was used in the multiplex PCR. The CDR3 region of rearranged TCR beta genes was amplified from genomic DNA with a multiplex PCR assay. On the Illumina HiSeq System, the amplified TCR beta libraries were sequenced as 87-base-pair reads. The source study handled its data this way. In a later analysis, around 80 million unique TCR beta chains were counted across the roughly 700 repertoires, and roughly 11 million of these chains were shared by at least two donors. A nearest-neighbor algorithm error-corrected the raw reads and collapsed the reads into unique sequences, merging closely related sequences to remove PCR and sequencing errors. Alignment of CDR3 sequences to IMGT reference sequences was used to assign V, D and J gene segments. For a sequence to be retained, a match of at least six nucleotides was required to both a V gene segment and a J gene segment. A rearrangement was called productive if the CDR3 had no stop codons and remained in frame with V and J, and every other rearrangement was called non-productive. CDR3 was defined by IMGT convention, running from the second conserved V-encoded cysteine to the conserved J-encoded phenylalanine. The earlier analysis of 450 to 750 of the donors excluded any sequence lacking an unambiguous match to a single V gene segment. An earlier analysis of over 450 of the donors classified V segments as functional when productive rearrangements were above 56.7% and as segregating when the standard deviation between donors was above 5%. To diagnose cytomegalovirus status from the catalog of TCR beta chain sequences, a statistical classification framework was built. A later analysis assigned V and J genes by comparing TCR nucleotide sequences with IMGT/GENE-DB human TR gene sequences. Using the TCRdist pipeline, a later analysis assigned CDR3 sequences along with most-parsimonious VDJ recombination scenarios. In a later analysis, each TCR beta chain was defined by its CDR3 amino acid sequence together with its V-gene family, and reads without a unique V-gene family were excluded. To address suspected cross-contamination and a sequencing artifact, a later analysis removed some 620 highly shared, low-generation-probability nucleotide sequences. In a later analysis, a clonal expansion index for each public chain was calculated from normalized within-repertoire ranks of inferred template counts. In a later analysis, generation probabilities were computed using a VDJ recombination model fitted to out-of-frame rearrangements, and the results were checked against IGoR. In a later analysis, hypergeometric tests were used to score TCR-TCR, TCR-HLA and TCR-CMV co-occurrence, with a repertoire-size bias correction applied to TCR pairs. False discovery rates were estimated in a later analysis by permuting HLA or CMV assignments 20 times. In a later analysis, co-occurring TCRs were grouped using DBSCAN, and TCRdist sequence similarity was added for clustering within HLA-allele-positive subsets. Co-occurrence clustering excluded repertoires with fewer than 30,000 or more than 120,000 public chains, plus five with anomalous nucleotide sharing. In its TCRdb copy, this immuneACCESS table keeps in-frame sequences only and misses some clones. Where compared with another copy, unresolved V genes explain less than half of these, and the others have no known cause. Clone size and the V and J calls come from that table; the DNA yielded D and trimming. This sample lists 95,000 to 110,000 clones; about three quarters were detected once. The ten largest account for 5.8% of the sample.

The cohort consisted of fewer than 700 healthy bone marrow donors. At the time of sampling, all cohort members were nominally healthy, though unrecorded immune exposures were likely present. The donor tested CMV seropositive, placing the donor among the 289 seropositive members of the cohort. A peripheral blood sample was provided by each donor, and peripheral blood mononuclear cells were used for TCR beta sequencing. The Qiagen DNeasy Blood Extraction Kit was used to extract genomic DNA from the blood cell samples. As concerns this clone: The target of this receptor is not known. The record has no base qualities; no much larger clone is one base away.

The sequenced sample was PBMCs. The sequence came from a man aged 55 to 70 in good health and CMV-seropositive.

The CDR3 region reads CASSNHGGLAGESSYEQYF. The DNA sequence is TGTGCCAGCAGCAACCACGGGGGACTAGCGGGGGAGAGCTCCTACGAGCAGTACTTC. The chain employs TRBV21-1 and TRBJ2-5; the tabulated D call, TRBD2, remains unverified against the DNA. TRBJ2-7 explains the end of the DNA better; the J call may be wrong. TRBV21-1 is listed as a pseudogene. Measured from the cysteine to the phenylalanine, the CDR3 is 19 residues long. Of the read, only the CDR3 DNA is kept; its 57 bases are in frame from base 1.